A single sample gave rise to the 20 T cell receptor beta chains below, sequenced in a study of T cells in Graves' hyperthyroidism and ophthalmopathy. Researchers amplified the TCR beta CDR3 regions from RNA transcripts. The TCR CDR3 first-round RT-PCR relied on the HTBI primer set. TCRdb fed the multiplex PCR reads into MiXCR, producing one record per CDR3 protein. The table lists about 580,000 distinct CDR3 sequences, around 14% of them singletons. The specimen was blood. Every receptor here comes from a woman aged 30 to 39 with Graves' hyperthyroidism that later progressed to Graves' ophthalmopathy.

The sample holds many counts of this clonotype. V gene TRBV14 combines with J gene TRBJ2-1; D remains ambiguous. The CDR3 totals 14 residues. Germline-derived CDR1 and CDR2 are SGHDN and FVKESK. The germline V and J ends were trimmed by 1 base and 3 bases, with 7 bases remaining between them. The CDR3 region is CASSQGGIYNEQFF. In DNA, the CDR3 is TGTGCCAGCAGCCAAGGAGGTATCTACAATGAGCAGTTCTTC. The full variable domain, in which reference TRBV14 and TRBJ2-1 provide the parts outside the CDR3, is EAGVTQFPSHSVIEKGQTVTLRCDPISGHDNLYWYRRVMGKEIKFLLHFVKESKQDESGMPNNRFLAERTGGTYSTLKVQPAELEDSGVYFCASSQGGIYNEQFFGPGTRLTVL.

This clonotype was detected a few times. The CDR3 protein is CAWSVGGGSQPQHF. The CDR3 DNA follows: TGTGCCTGGAGTGTAGGGGGGGGTAGCCAGCCCCAGCATTTT. This chain connects TRBV30 to TRBJ1-5; perhaps TRBD1 as D (6 bases). CDR3 length equals 14 residues. Trimming shortened V by 0 bases and J by 7 bases, and 13 bases separated the two germline ends. Per germline, CDR1 GTSNPN and CDR2 SVGIG (reference sequence).

This clonotype has a count of ten or more. The chain combines TRBV7-9 with TRBJ2-1, with unresolved D. The germline V and J ends were trimmed by 5 bases and 2 bases, with 13 bases remaining between them. Germline lookup yields CDR1 SEHNR and CDR2 FQNEAQ (reference sequence). The CDR3 sequence is 15 residues long. CDR3 in DNA: TGTGCCAGCAGCCCAACACCAGACCCCTACAATGAGCAGTTCTTC. It translates to CASSPTPDPYNEQFF.

This clonotype was picked up many times. The junction shows a germline mismatch at one end, possibly a read error. The chain is built from TRBV5-1 and TRBJ2-6; unclear D gene. The CDR3 sequence is 15 residues long. Germline CDR1 and CDR2: SGHRS and YFSETQ. The CDR3 sequence: CASSLGSSGANVLTF. The CDR3 bases are TGTGCCAGCAGCTTAGGGTCCTCTGGGGCCAACGTCCTGACTTTC.

This clonotype was picked up many times. This chain links TRBV7-2 with TRBJ1-3; possible D gene TRBD1, 6 bases. This CDR3 spans 14 amino acids. Germline V lookup: CDR1 SGHTA, CDR2 FQGNSA. V shed 3 bases and J shed 5 bases, with 11 bases lying between them. CDR3 protein: CASSFQGLRNTIYF. CDR3 bases: TGTGCCAGCAGCTTTCAGGGGTTGAGAAACACCATATATTTT.

In its sample, this clonotype was seen a few times. The genes are TRBV5-1 and TRBJ2-7, with D unresolved. The CDR3 runs 13 residues. Germline lookup yields CDR1 SGHRS and CDR2 YFSETQ. Trimming cost V 4 bases and J 1 base, with 9 bases left between them. CDR3 sequence reads: CASSDAVSYEQYF. In DNA form, the CDR3 reads TGCGCCAGCAGCGACGCGGTATCCTACGAGCAGTACTTC.

The rearrangement uses TRBV19 and TRBJ1-1; TRBD1 matches at 9 bases. J gave up 6 bases and V 9 bases, and 5 bases lay outside the gene matches. The CDR3 extends over 12 amino acids. The V gene's germline CDR1 is LNHDA and CDR2 SQIVND (reference sequence). The chain's CDR3 is CASRDRVPEAFF. In nucleotides, the CDR3 is TGTGCCAGCCGGGACAGGGTGCCTGAAGCTTTCTTT. Full variable domain (missing parts from reference TRBV19 and TRBJ1-1): DGGITQSPKYLFRKEGQNVTLSCEQNLNHDAMYWYRQDPGQGLRLIYYSQIVNDFQKGDIAEGYSVSREKKESFPLTVTSAQKNPTAFYLCASRDRVPEAFFGQGTRLTVV.

This clonotype appeared many times. V gene TRBV6-1 combines with J gene TRBJ1-6; D gene unclear. The V and J ends lost 5 bases and 0 bases respectively, with 20 bases between them. This CDR3 comprises 19 residues. The germline gives CDR1 MNHNS, CDR2 SASEGT. The CDR3 DNA follows: TGTGCCAGCAGTTCCGCCGGGTCAAGACCCCCCTCCTATAATTCACCCCTCCACTTT. Protein sequence: CASSSAGSRPPSYNSPLHF.

There are many counts of this clonotype. V and J are TRBV6-1 and TRBJ1-1; possible D gene TRBD1, 6 bases. This CDR3 spans 14 amino acids. With 6 bases removed from V and 0 bases from J, the gap between germline ends came to 11 bases. Germline-derived CDR1 and CDR2 are MNHNS and SASEGT. The DNA for the CDR3 is TGTGCCAGCAGGCTGAGACAGGTGAACACTGAAGCTTTCTTT. Protein: CASRLRQVNTEAFF.

The V and J genes are TRBV27 and TRBJ1-1, with D perhaps matching TRBD1 (5 bases). The length of the CDR3 is 14 residues. Trimming removed 1 base from V and 1 base from J, with 7 bases in between. CDR1 and CDR2 from the germline V gene are MNHEY and SMNVEV (reference sequence). CDR3 DNA sequence: TGTGCCAGCAGTTTATTGGGACCGAACACTGAAGCTTTCTTT. Encoded protein: CASSLLGPNTEAFF.

For this clonotype: This sequence may be a read error, since a much larger clone differs from it by one base. The CDR3 does not close with the conserved phenylalanine or tryptophan, likely indicating a read error. V usage is TRBV18 and J usage is TRBJ1-6; D not certain. V dropped 3 bases and J dropped 2 bases, with 14 bases sitting between them. This CDR3 spans 17 amino acids. CDR1 is KGHSH, CDR2 LQKENI, per germline. The DNA for the CDR3 is TGTGCCAGCTCACCTGAGATAGTGGTCGCCTATAATTCACCCCTCCACTCT. As protein: CASSPEIVVAYNSPLHS.

This clonotype was detected a few times. The rearrangement uses TRBV5-1 and TRBJ1-3; no reliable D call. This CDR3 has 15 amino acids. Deletions cut 4 bases from V and 0 bases from J, with 11 bases between. CDR1 is SGHRS and CDR2 is YFSETQ in the germline V gene. The CDR3 here is CASSGGAVSGNTIYF. CDR3 bases: TGCGCCAGCAGCGGAGGAGCCGTCTCTGGAAACACCATATATTTT.

This clonotype was seen at least ten times. The chain joins TRBV20-1 to TRBJ2-1; 8 nucleotides match TRBD2. CDR3 length: 19 amino acids. J gave up 0 bases and V 3 bases, and 16 bases lay outside the gene matches. In germline, CDR1 is DFQATT, CDR2 SNEGSKA (reference sequence). CDR3 residues: CSARGLLAEISSSYNEQFF. CDR3 coding DNA: TGCAGTGCTAGGGGATTACTAGCGGAAATATCTAGCTCCTACAATGAGCAGTTCTTC.

In this sample, this clonotype turned up many times. This sequence joins TRBV4-3 and TRBJ2-3; D is possibly TRBD1 or TRBD2 (5 bases each). V was pared by 1 base and J by 0 bases, with 8 bases between. This CDR3 contains 15 residues. CDR1 LGHNA and CDR2 YSLEER come from the germline V gene. Here the CDR3 DNA reads TGCGCCAGCAGCCAAGGGGGGAGTAGCACAGATACGCAGTATTTT. Protein: CASSQGGSSTDTQYF.

In the case of this clonotype: Compared with germline, one end of the junction differs, possibly owing to a read error. The chain employs TRBV4-1 and TRBJ1-5; D not certain. Germline loops: CDR1 MGHRA, CDR2 YSYEKL. This CDR3 comprises 15 residues. This chain's CDR3 is CASSQQIYSNQPQHF. In DNA, the CDR3 is TGTGCCAGCAGCCAGCAGATATATAGCAATCAGCCCCAGCATTTT.

This clonotype was counted ten times or more. The gene calls are TRBV6-6 and TRBJ1-5, with D uncertain. With 0 bases removed from V and 5 bases from J, the gap between germline ends came to 11 bases. The CDR3 consists of 15 residues. Germline V gene lookup returns CDR1 MNHNY and CDR2 SVGAGI (reference sequence). In DNA form, the CDR3 reads TGTGCCAGCAGTTACTCTCCAGGCCAGGATCAGCCCCAGCATTTT. This sequence encodes CASSYSPGQDQPQHF.

This clonotype was observed many times. This rearrangement joins TRBV20-1 to TRBJ2-7, with D perhaps being TRBD1 or TRBD2 (5 bases each). Trimming left V 7 bases short and J 2 bases short, with 15 bases between. CDR1 DFQATT and CDR2 SNEGSKA come from the germline V gene (reference sequence). This CDR3 spans 13 amino acids. This CDR3 is CSVPGTRTYEQYF. CDR3 nucleotides: TGCAGTGTTCCCGGGACCCGGACCTACGAGCAGTACTTC.

In this sample, this clonotype turned up a few times. This clone may be a read error of a much larger clone one base away. J is TRBJ2-7 and V is TRBV28; weak D call: TRBD1 (7 bases). This CDR3 region has 16 residues. Germline CDR1 reads MDHEN; CDR2 reads SYDVKM. Trimming shortened V by 7 bases and J by 4 bases, and 23 bases separated the two germline ends. This chain's CDR3 is CASNTPWEQGTYEQYF. Written as DNA, the CDR3 is TGTGCCAGCAACACCCCCTGGGAACAGGGGACTTACGAGCAGTACTTC.

The sample holds a few counts of this clonotype. CDR3 in amino acids: CASSSSDQGWLFF. The CDR3 nucleotides are TGTGCCAGCAGTTCCTCGGACCAGGGCTGGCTGTTTTTT. The chain recombines TRBV28 with TRBJ2-2; a possible D gene is TRBD1 (5 bases). Germline lookup yields CDR1 MDHEN and CDR2 SYDVKM. CDR3 length: 13 amino acids. V was clipped by 4 bases and J by 13 bases, with 16 bases between them.

J is TRBJ2-5 and V is TRBV6-5; 8 nucleotides line up with TRBD2. Per the germline V gene, CDR1 is MNHEY and CDR2 is SVGAGI. The V gene end was trimmed by 3 bases and the J gene end by 5 bases; junction bases not matched to a gene: 14. The CDR3 has 17 residues. The CDR3 DNA is TGTGCCAGCAGTTATTATTCTGGAAGCGGGAGCGGCGAGACCCAGTACTTC. Protein product: CASSYYSGSGSGETQYF.